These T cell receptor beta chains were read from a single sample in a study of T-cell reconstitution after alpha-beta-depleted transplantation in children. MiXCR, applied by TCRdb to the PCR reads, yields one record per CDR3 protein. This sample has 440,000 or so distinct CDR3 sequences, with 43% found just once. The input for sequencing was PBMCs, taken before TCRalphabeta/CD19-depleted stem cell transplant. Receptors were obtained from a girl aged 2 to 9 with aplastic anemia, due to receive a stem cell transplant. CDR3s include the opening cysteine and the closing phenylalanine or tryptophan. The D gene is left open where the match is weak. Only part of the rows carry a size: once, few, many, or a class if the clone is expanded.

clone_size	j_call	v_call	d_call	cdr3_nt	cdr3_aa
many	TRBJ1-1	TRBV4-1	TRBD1	TGCGCCAGCAGCCAAGTACAGGGACAGGGGGACACTGAAGCTTTCTTT	CASSQVQGQGDTEAFF
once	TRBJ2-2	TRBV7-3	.	TGTGCCAGCAGCGCGGATAGCGTCACCTGGACCGGGGAGCTGTTTTTT	CASSADSVTWTGELFF
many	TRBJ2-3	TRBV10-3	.	TGTGCCATCAGTCCCTCGAGCACAGATACGCAGTATTTT	CAISPSSTDTQYF
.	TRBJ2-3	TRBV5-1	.	TGCGCCAGCAGCCTCCGGGACGGATGGAGCACAGATACGCAGTATTTT	CASSLRDGWSTDTQYF
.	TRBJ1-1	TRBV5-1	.	TGCGCCAGCAGCTTGGAGGCAGTGGGTGAAGCTTTCTTT	CASSLEAVGEAFF
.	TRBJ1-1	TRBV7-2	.	TGTGCCAGCAGCTTCAGGCGGGAGAGTGAAGCTTTCTTT	CASSFRRESEAFF
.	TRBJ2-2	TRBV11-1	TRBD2	TGTGCCAGCAGCTTTTCGAGCGGGAGGTACACCGGGGAGCTGTTTTTT	CASSFSSGRYTGELFF
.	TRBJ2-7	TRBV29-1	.	TGCAGCGTCCCGGACGTTGGCGAGCAGCACTTC	CSVPDVGEQHF
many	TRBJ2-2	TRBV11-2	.	TGTGCCAGCAGCTTAGAGGTCCTAGCGATAGGCACCGGGGAGCTGTTTTTT	CASSLEVLAIGTGELFF
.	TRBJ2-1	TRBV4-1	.	TGCGCCAGCAGCCAAGATGTGGTGGGGAACTTGGGGTACAATGAGCAGTTCTTC	CASSQDVVGNLGYNEQFF
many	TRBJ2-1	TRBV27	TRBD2	TGTGCCAGCCGACTAGCGGGAGCCGACAATGAGCAGTTCTTC	CASRLAGADNEQFF
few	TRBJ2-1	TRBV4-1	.	TGCGCCAGCAGTTTGGGGGGCGGGAGCAGGGATGAGCAGTTCTTC	CASSLGGGSRDEQFF
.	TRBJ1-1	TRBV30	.	TGTGCCTGGAGTTGGGGGGGCACTGAAGCTTTCTTT	CAWSWGGTEAFF
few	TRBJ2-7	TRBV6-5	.	TGTGCCAGCAGTTACGCAGGGTGGGAGCAGTACTTC	CASSYAGWEQYF
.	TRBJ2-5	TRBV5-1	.	TGCGCCAGCAGCTCTGAAGGGGGGACCCAGTACTTC	CASSSEGGTQYF
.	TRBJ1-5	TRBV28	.	TGTGCCAGCAGCCGACTGAGCAATCAGCCCCAGCATTTT	CASSRLSNQPQHF
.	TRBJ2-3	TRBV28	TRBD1	TGTGCCAGCATGGGGACAGGGTCCTTTGATACGCAGTATTTT	CASMGTGSFDTQYF
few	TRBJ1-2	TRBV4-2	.	TGTGCCAGCAGCCGAACAGGGAATGGCGGCTACACCTTC	CASSRTGNGGYTF
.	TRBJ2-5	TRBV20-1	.	TGCAGTGCAAGAGGTTTGTGGCCAGCGGATGAGACCCAGTACTTC	CSARGLWPADETQYF
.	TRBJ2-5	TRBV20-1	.	TGCAGTGCTAAACAGCCTCAAGAGACCCAGTACTTC	CSAKQPQETQYF
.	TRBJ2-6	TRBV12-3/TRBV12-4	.	TGTGCCAGCACCCTTACGGTTGCTGGGGCCAACGTCCTGACTTTC	CASTLTVAGANVLTF
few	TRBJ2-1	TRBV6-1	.	TGTGCCAGCAGGCGCGACAACTCCTACAATGAGCAGTTCTTC	CASRRDNSYNEQFF
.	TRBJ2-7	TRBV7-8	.	TGTGCCAGCAGCTTAGGGACCACCCCACTATACGAGCAGTACTTC	CASSLGTTPLYEQYF
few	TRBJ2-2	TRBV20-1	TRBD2	TGCAGTGCTAGGCCCGCGGGAGGAAACACCGGGGAGCTGTTTTTT	CSARPAGGNTGELFF
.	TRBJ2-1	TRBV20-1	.	TGCAGTGCTAGAGTCGTGTTCGATGAGCAGTTCTTC	CSARVVFDEQFF
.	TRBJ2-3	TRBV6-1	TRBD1	TGTGCCAGCAGTCCCCGGGACAGTAATGTTTTCGATACGCAGTATTTT	CASSPRDSNVFDTQYF
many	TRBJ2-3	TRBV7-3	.	TGTGCCAGCAGCTTAACTTCCCCCACAGGGATGGGGGCTCTAGATACGCAGTATTTT	CASSLTSPTGMGALDTQYF
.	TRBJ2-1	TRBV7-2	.	TGTGCCAGCAGCTTAGATGGAGGATGGAATGAGCAGTTCTTC	CASSLDGGWNEQFF